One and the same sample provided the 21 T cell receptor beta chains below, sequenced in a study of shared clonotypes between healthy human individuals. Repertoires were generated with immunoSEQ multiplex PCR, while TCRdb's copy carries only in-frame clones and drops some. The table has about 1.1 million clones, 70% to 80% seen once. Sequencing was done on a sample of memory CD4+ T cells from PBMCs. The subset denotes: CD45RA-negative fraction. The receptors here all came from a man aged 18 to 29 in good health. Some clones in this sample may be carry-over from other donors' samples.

DNA of the CDR3: TGTGCCAGCAGGATAGGTGGCAGCACAACCGGGGAGCTGTTTTTT. Its translation: CASRIGGSTTGELFF. The chain recombines TRBV2 with TRBJ2-2; D unclear. Trimming took 6 bases from V and 5 from J, leaving 16 bases between them. The CDR3 has 15 amino acids. The germline V gene encodes CDR1 SNHLY and CDR2 FYNNEI.

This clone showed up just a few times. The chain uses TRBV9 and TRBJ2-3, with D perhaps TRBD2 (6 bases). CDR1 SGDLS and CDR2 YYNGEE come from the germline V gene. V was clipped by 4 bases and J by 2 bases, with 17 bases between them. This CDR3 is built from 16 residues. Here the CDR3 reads CASSPGDPFNTDTQYF. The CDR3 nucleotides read TGTGCCAGCAGCCCGGGAGACCCGTTCAACACAGATACGCAGTATTTT.

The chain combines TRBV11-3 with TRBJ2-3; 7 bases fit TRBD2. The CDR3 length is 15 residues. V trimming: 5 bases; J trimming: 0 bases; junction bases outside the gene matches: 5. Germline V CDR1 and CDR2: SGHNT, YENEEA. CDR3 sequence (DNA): TGTGCCAGCAGCGAGGGGAGGGTTAGCACAGATACGCAGTATTTT. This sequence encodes CASSEGRVSTDTQYF.

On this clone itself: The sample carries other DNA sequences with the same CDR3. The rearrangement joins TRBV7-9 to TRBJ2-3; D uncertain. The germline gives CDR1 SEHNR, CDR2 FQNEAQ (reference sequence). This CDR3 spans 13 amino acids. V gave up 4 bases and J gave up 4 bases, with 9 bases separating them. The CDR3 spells CASSSKGPDTQYF. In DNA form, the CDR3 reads TGTGCCAGCAGCTCCAAGGGCCCAGATACGCAGTATTTT.

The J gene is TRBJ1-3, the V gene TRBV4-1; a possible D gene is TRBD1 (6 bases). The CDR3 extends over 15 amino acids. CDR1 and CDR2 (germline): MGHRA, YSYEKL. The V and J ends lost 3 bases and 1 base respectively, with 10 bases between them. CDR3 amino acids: CASSQSDRSGNTIYF. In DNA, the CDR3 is TGCGCCAGCAGCCAGTCCGACAGGTCTGGAAACACCATATATTTT.

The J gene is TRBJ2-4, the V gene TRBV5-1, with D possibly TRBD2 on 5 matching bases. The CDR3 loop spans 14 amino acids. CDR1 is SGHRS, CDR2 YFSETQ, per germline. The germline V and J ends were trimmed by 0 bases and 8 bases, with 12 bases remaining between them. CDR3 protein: CASSLVPEEDIQYF. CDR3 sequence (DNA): TGCGCCAGCAGCTTGGTTCCGGAGGAAGACATTCAGTACTTC.

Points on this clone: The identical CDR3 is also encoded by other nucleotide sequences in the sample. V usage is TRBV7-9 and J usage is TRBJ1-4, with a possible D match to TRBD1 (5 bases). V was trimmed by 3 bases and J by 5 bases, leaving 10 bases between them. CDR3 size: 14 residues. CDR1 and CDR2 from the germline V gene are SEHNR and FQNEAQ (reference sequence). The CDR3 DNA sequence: TGTGCCAGCAGCTTGCCAGGGTTGAATGAAAAACTGTTTTTT. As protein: CASSLPGLNEKLFF.

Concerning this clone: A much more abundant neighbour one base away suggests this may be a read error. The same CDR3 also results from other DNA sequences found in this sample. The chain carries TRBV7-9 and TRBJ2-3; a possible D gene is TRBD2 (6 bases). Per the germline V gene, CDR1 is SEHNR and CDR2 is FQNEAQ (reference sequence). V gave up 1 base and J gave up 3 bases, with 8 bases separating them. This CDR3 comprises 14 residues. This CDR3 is CASSLGLATDTQYF. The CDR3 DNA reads TGTGCCAGCAGCTTAGGGCTAGCGACAGATACGCAGTATTTT.

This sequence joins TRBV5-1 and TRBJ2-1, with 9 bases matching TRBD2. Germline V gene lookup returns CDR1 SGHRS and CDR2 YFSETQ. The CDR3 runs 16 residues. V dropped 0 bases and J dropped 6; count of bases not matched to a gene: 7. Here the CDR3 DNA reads TGCGCCAGCAGCTTGGCCCCAGCGGGAGGCCCCAATGAGCAGTTCTTC. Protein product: CASSLAPAGGPNEQFF.

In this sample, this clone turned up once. The DNA for the CDR3 is TGCGCCAGCAGTTCCCTACAGGGTAGAGGTTTGAATGAGCAGTTCTTC. It codes for CASSSLQGRGLNEQFF. V usage is TRBV5-1 and J usage is TRBJ2-1; maybe TRBD1 (6 bases). Germline assignment: CDR1 SGHRS and CDR2 YFSETQ. This CDR3 has 16 residues. The V end was cut by 5 bases, the J end by 7 bases, with 22 bases between.

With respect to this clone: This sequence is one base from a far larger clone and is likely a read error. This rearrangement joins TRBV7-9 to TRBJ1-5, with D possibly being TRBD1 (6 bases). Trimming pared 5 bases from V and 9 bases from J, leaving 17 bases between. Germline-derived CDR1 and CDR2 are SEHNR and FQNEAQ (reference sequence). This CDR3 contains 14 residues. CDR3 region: CASSPRTDSRPQHF. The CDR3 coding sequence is TGTGCCAGCAGCCCTAGAACGGACAGCCGGCCCCAGCATTTT.

The CDR3 here is CASSWRTGAGQETQYF. CDR3 coding DNA: TGTGCCAGCAGCTGGAGGACAGGGGCCGGACAAGAGACCCAGTACTTC. The chain carries TRBV5-5 and TRBJ2-5, with 9 bases aligning to TRBD1. CDR3 length: 16 amino acids. The V gene's germline CDR1 is SGHKS and CDR2 YYEKEE (reference sequence). V shed 3 bases, J shed 2 bases, and the junction held 8 bases outside the gene matches.

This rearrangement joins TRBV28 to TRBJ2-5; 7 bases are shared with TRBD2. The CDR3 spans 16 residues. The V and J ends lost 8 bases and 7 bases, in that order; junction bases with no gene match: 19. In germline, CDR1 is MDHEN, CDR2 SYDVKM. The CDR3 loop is CASAGGRAEGHGTQYF. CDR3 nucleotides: TGTGCCAGCGCCGGGGGGAGGGCCGAGGGGCATGGGACCCAGTACTTC.

CDR3 in DNA: TGTGCCAGCAGCTTAGGACTAGCGATTACCTACGAGCAGTACTTC. Translated, it gives CASSLGLAITYEQYF. This chain links TRBV7-2 with TRBJ2-7, with 8 bases that match TRBD2. CDR3 size: 15 residues. From germline, CDR1 is SGHTA and CDR2 FQGNSA. The V gene end was trimmed by 1 base and the J gene end by 2 bases; junction bases not matched to a gene: 4.

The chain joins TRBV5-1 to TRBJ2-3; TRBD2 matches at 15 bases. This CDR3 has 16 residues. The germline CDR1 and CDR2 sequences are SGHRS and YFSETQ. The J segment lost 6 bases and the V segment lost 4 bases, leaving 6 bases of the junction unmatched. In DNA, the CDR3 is TGCGCCAGCAGCGTGGGACTAGCGGGAGGAGCTGATACGCAGTATTTT. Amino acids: CASSVGLAGGADTQYF.

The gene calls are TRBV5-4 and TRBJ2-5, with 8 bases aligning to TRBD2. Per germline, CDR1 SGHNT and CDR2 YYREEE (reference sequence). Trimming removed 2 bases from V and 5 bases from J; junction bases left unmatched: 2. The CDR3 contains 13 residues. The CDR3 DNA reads TGTGCCAGCAGCTTCCCGGGGGGGGAGACCCAGTACTTC. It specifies CASSFPGGETQYF.

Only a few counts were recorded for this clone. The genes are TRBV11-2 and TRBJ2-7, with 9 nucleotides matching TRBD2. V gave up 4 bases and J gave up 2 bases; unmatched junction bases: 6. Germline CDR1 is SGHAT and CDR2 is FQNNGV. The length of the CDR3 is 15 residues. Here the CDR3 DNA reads TGTGCCAGCAGCTCCCTAGCGGGACAGACCTACGAGCAGTACTTC. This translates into CASSSLAGQTYEQYF.

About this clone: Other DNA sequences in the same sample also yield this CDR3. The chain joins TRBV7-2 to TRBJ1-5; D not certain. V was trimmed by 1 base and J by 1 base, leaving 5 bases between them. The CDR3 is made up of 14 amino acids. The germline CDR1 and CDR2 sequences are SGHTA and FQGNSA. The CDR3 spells CASSLGRSNQPQHF. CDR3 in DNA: TGTGCCAGCAGCTTAGGCCGCAGCAATCAGCCCCAGCATTTT.

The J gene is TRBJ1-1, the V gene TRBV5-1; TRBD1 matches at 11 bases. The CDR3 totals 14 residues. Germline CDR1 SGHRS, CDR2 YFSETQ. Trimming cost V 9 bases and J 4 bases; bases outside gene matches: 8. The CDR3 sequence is CATRTGGLGTEAFF. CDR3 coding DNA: TGCGCCACCCGGACAGGGGGCTTGGGCACTGAAGCTTTCTTT.

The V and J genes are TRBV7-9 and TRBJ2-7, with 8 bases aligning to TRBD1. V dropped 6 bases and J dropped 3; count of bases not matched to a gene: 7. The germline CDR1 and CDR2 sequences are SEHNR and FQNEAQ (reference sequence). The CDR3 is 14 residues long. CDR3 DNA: TGTGCCAGCAGGCCGTCCGGGACAGGCTACGAGCAGTACTTC. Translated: CASRPSGTGYEQYF.

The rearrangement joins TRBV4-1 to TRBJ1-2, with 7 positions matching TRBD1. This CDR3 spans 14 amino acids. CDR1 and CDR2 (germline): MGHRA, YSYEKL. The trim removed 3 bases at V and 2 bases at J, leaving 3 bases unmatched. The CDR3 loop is CASSHGDRNYGYTF. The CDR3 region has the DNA TGCGCCAGCAGCCACGGGGACAGAAACTATGGCTACACCTTC.